This entry lists 14 T cell receptor beta chains sequenced from one sample in a study of technical replicates of blood from several donors. Some clones are missing from TCRdb's copy, which holds only in-frame ones; the method was immunoSEQ multiplex PCR. The profile shows approximately 94,000 clones, 90% to 96% of them singletons. Source material: T cells isolated from PBMCs. The source is a human donor in good health.

V usage is TRBV28 and J usage is TRBJ1-3; D gene uncertain. V lost 6 bases and J lost 0, with 9 bases in between. In germline, CDR1 is MDHEN, CDR2 SYDVKM. This CDR3 contains 14 residues. CDR3 DNA sequence: TGTGCCAGCAGCCGTACTAGCTCTGGAAACACCATATATTTT. It codes for CASSRTSSGNTIYF.

The V call is TRBV6-4, the J call TRBJ2-1; 8 nucleotides align to TRBD1. The ends lost 4 bases at V and 0 bases at J; junction bases unmatched: 8. The CDR3 is 17 residues long. Germline-derived CDR1 and CDR2 are MRHNA and SNTAGT. The CDR3 region has the DNA TGTGCCAGCAGTGGAGAGACAGGGGCCAGCTCCTACAATGAGCAGTTCTTC. Protein: CASSGETGASSYNEQFF.

The CDR3 bases are TGTGCCAGCAGTGAACTCGGCAGAGGGCTCACAGATACGCAGTATTTT. Amino acids: CASSELGRGLTDTQYF. J is TRBJ2-3 and V is TRBV6-1; a weak D match, TRBD2 (5 bases). Trimming left V 2 bases short and J 2 bases short, with 14 bases between. This CDR3 contains 16 residues. The germline CDR1 and CDR2 sequences are MNHNS and SASEGT.

The chain is built from TRBV9 and TRBJ2-5; TRBD1 matches at 9 bases. The CDR3 totals 13 residues. The germline gives CDR1 SGDLS, CDR2 YYNGEE. Trimming removed 3 bases from V and 7 bases from J; junction bases left unmatched: 4. The CDR3, as DNA: TGTGCCAGCAGCGCGCGACAGGGGGGGACCCAGTACTTC. Its protein is CASSARQGGTQYF.

The V gene is TRBV2, the J gene TRBJ2-7; possible D gene TRBD2, 5 bases. CDR3 length: 13 residues. CDR1 is SNHLY, CDR2 FYNNEI, per germline. The V end was cut by 4 bases, the J end by 2 bases, with 9 bases between. CDR3 region: CASSGWGAYEQYF. CDR3 nucleotide sequence: TGTGCCAGCAGTGGATGGGGAGCCTACGAGCAGTACTTC.

In its sample, this clone was seen once. This sequence joins TRBV2 and TRBJ2-2; D is unresolved. Between the trimmed V and J ends, which lost 9 bases and 8 bases, there was a span of 7 bases. Germline lookup yields CDR1 SNHLY and CDR2 FYNNEI. The CDR3 is made up of 10 amino acids. The CDR3 sequence: CASEEGELFF. The CDR3 DNA reads TGTGCCAGTGAGGAGGGGGAGCTGTTTTTT.

V and J are TRBV7-9 and TRBJ2-6, with D possibly being TRBD2 (6 bases). The CDR3 length is 19 residues. V was clipped by 5 bases and J by 0 bases, with 20 bases between them. Germline CDR1 and CDR2: SEHNR and FQNEAQ (reference sequence). The CDR3 nucleotides are TGTGCCAGCAGCCGGGACTGGGGAACCCCTTTCTCTGGGGCCAACGTCCTGACTTTC. This gives the protein CASSRDWGTPFSGANVLTF.

The chain links TRBV27 to TRBJ2-7, with 8 bases identical to TRBD2. The ends lost 6 bases at V and 2 bases at J; junction bases unmatched: 9. The CDR3 has 15 residues. Germline CDR1 MNHEY, CDR2 SMNVEV (reference sequence). This chain's CDR3 is CASRREREMTYEQYF. In nucleotides, the CDR3 is TGTGCCAGCAGGCGAGAGCGGGAGATGACCTACGAGCAGTACTTC.

The chain carries TRBV4-1 and TRBJ1-3; tentatively, D is TRBD1 (5 bases). The CDR3 runs to 16 residues. V was cut by 0 bases and J by 1 base, with 10 bases left in between. Germline loops: CDR1 MGHRA, CDR2 YSYEKL. The CDR3 loop reads CASSQDGTFSGNTIYF. CDR3 nucleotides: TGCGCCAGCAGCCAAGATGGGACTTTTTCTGGAAACACCATATATTTT.

V usage is TRBV19 and J usage is TRBJ2-7; D is perhaps TRBD2 (5 bases). The CDR3 is 14 amino acids. CDR1 is LNHDA and CDR2 is SQIVND in the germline V gene (reference sequence). The V end lost 1 base, the J end lost 1 base, and 8 bases lay between the germline ends. The CDR3 nucleotides are TGTGCCAGTAGTATAGTACCGGGGTCCTACGAGCAGTACTTC. Its translation: CASSIVPGSYEQYF. The whole variable domain, filled in from reference TRBV19 and TRBJ2-7, reads DGGITQSPKYLFRKEGQNVTLSCEQNLNHDAMYWYRQDPGQGLRLIYYSQIVNDFQKGDIAEGYSVSREKKESFPLTVTSAQKNPTAFYLCASSIVPGSYEQYFGPGTRLTVT.

The chain combines TRBV9 with TRBJ2-1; 9 positions match TRBD2. Germline V gives CDR1 SGDLS, CDR2 YYNGEE. J lost 7 bases, V lost 0 bases, and 5 bases had no gene match. The CDR3 covers 15 residues. CDR3 DNA: TGTGCCAGCAGCGTAGGTAGCGGGAGAGAAAATGAGCAGTTCTTC. Translation: CASSVGSGRENEQFF.

This chain joins TRBV10-3 and TRBJ2-3, with a weak D call TRBD2 (6 bases). The CDR3 has 15 amino acids. CDR1 ENHRY and CDR2 SYGVKD come from the germline V gene. Trimming took off 3 bases at V and 0 bases at J, with 10 bases between the two ends. CDR3 residues: CAISDVGGSTDTQYF. For the CDR3, the DNA is TGTGCCATCAGTGATGTAGGAGGGAGCACAGATACGCAGTATTTT.

The J gene is TRBJ1-3, the V gene TRBV7-2, with a possible D match to TRBD1 (5 bases). This CDR3 contains 13 residues. V was shortened by 5 bases and J by 3 bases, with 8 bases between the two germline ends. Germline-derived CDR1 and CDR2 are SGHTA and FQGNSA. The CDR3 region is CASSPQGGNTIYF. CDR3 coding DNA: TGTGCCAGCAGCCCCCAGGGTGGAAACACCATATATTTT.

Turning to this clone: The CDR3 does not end in the conserved phenylalanine or tryptophan, so this is likely a read error. The chain links TRBV6-1 to TRBJ1-2; 8 bases are shared with TRBD1. The CDR3 sequence is 15 residues long. Trimming took 3 bases from V and 0 from J; bases not matched to a gene: 3. CDR1 MNHNS and CDR2 SASEGT come from the germline V gene. The CDR3, as DNA: TGTGCCAGCAGTGACCCCAGGGGGCCTAACTATGGCTACACCCTC. This codes for CASSDPRGPNYGYTL.